Sequencing of this T cell receptor (beta chain) was carried out in a study of T-cell reconstitution after alpha-beta-depleted transplantation in children. Unique molecular identifiers featured in how the TCRbeta library was prepared. In TCRdb, the PCR reads were re-called with MiXCR into one record per CDR3 protein. The profile shows about 610,000 distinct CDR3 sequences, under 12% of them singletons. This clonotype appeared many times. Germline V lookup: CDR1 MNHEY, CDR2 SVGAGI. This CDR3 is built from 12 residues. With V trimmed by 6 bases and J by 8 bases, 4 bases remained unmatched. This TCR came from a human donor who donated a stem cell graft to a child with acute myeloid leukemia. Here the sequenced sample was PBMCs from the stem cell graft donor, taken from the stem cell graft. V is TRBV6-5 and J is TRBJ2-1, with 7 bases identical to TRBD2. The CDR3 sequence is CASRRLADEQFF. As DNA, the CDR3 is TGTGCCAGCAGGAGACTAGCCGATGAGCAGTTCTTC.